Shown below are 20 T cell receptor beta chains from a single sample sequenced in a study of cytomegalovirus exposure and HLA in healthy donors. The PCR had 60 Vbeta and 13 Jbeta primers. Measured with immunoSEQ multiplex PCR; TCRdb has only the in-frame clones, and not every one. The table shows approximately 180,000 clones, with just under 80% occurring only once. The sequencing sample was made of PBMCs. These receptors were collected from a woman in her fifties or sixties in good health and CMV-seropositive.

This clone was picked up one time. V gene TRBV19 combines with J gene TRBJ1-5; TRBD1 matches at 7 bases. CDR1 is LNHDA, CDR2 SQIVND, per germline (reference sequence). Unmatched junction bases numbered 13, after V lost 5 bases and J lost 3 bases. CDR3 length: 17 residues. The CDR3 region has the DNA TGTGCCAGTAGTGAAGAAGCGACAGGGACCCCCAATCAGCCCCAGCATTTT. Translating gives CASSEEATGTPNQPQHF.

This rearrangement joins TRBV5-1 to TRBJ2-5; 7 nucleotides match TRBD1. After removal of 3 bases from V and 3 bases from J, the junction contained 2 bases not matched to a gene. The CDR3 is 13 amino acids. Germline loops: CDR1 SGHRS, CDR2 YFSETQ. The CDR3 DNA follows: TGCGCCAGCAGCTCCGGACAGGAAGAGACCCAGTACTTC. Protein: CASSSGQEETQYF.

This chain joins TRBV19 and TRBJ2-2, with 8 bases matching TRBD2. The germline V gene encodes CDR1 LNHDA and CDR2 SQIVND (reference sequence). The CDR3 consists of 16 residues. Trimming cost V 2 bases and J 4 bases; bases outside gene matches: 6. The CDR3 sequence: CASSIRVAGSTGELFF. The CDR3 nucleotides read TGTGCCAGTAGTATAAGGGTAGCGGGGTCCACCGGGGAGCTGTTTTTT.

The chain is built from TRBV5-1 and TRBJ1-5; perhaps TRBD1 as D (6 bases). Between the trimmed V and J ends, which lost 5 bases and 4 bases, there was a span of 16 bases. Germline-derived CDR1 and CDR2 are SGHRS and YFSETQ. The CDR3 is made up of 15 amino acids. CDR3 sequence: CASRASGEGNQPQHF. As DNA, the CDR3 is TGCGCCAGCAGGGCGTCAGGGGAGGGAAATCAGCCCCAGCATTTT.

The V gene is TRBV5-5, the J gene TRBJ1-1; D is perhaps TRBD1 (5 bases). Trimming stripped 0 bases from V and 1 base from J, with 13 bases between. The CDR3 length is 16 residues. Germline CDR1 and CDR2: SGHKS and YYEKEE (reference sequence). CDR3 protein: CASSLVAGIRNTEAFF. The CDR3 coding sequence is TGTGCCAGCAGCTTGGTGGCAGGGATTAGGAACACTGAAGCTTTCTTT. Full variable domain (rest looked up from reference TRBV5-5 and TRBJ1-1): DAGVTQSPTHLIKTRGQQVTLRCSPISGHKSVSWYQQVLGQGPQFIFQYYEKEERGRGNFPDRFSARQFPNYSSELNVNALLLGDSALYLCASSLVAGIRNTEAFFGQGTRLTVV.

A single count supports this clone. The chain combines TRBV5-4 with TRBJ2-3; 10 nucleotides match TRBD2. The trim removed 9 bases at V and 3 bases at J, leaving 7 bases unmatched. CDR1 is SGHNT and CDR2 is YYREEE in the germline V gene (reference sequence). This CDR3 comprises 14 residues. CDR3 sequence reads: CATQRGGGTDTQYF. DNA for the CDR3: TGTGCCACCCAGCGGGGGGGAGGGACAGATACGCAGTATTTT.

This rearrangement joins TRBV23-1 to TRBJ1-1; D remains ambiguous. TRBV23-1 is identified as an open reading frame with a role that is uncertain. The CDR3 length is 11 residues. Trimming left V 8 bases short and J 9 bases short, with 13 bases between. DNA of the CDR3: TGCGCCAGCGGGGAGGTCTCTAAAGCTTTCTTT. Translation: CASGEVSKAFF.

This clone has only a few counts. V is TRBV6-1 and J is TRBJ2-1; 10 bases line up with TRBD1. This CDR3 has 12 residues. CDR1 and CDR2 (germline): MNHNS, SASEGT. J gave up 8 bases and V 11 bases, and 6 bases lay outside the gene matches. DNA of the CDR3: TGTGCCCTGAGGGACAGGGGTGATGAGCAGTTCTTC. Encoded protein: CALRDRGDEQFF.

This rearrangement joins TRBV15 to TRBJ2-1; 7 bases match TRBD1. The CDR3 loop spans 15 amino acids. Per germline, CDR1 LNHNV and CDR2 YYDKDF (reference sequence). V was clipped by 1 base and J by 4 bases; unmatched bases: 4. The CDR3 sequence is CATSRVQGEYNEQFF. Written as DNA, the CDR3 is TGTGCCACCAGCAGAGTTCAGGGGGAATACAATGAGCAGTTCTTC. Variable domain in full (rest from reference TRBV15 and TRBJ2-1): DAMVIQNPRYQVTQFGKPVTLSCSQTLNHNVMYWYQQKSSQAPKLLFHYYDKDFNNEADTPDNFQSRRPNTSFCFLDIRSPGLGDTAMYLCATSRVQGEYNEQFFGPGTRLTVL.

The chain carries TRBV5-1 and TRBJ2-1; TRBD2 aligns across 14 bases. The CDR3 covers 17 residues. With V trimmed by 2 bases and J by 4 bases, 5 bases remained unmatched. Germline CDR1 and CDR2: SGHRS and YFSETQ. The CDR3 spells CASSFRTSGGLYNEQFF. CDR3 sequence (DNA): TGCGCCAGCAGCTTTCGGACTAGCGGGGGGCTATACAATGAGCAGTTCTTC.

This chain uses TRBV30 with TRBJ2-1, with 7 bases that match TRBD1. Germline assignment: CDR1 GTSNPN and CDR2 SVGIG (reference sequence). This CDR3 contains 13 residues. Germline trimming cut 0 bases from V and 10 bases from J; bases unmatched to any gene: 6. CDR3 in amino acids: CAWSVLPGQEQFF. The CDR3 DNA follows: TGTGCCTGGAGTGTACTTCCGGGACAGGAGCAGTTCTTC.

This clone was counted once. The CDR3, as DNA: TGTGCCAGCACCATACAGGGCAAGGACTATGGCTACACCTTC. Encoded protein: CASTIQGKDYGYTF. The rearrangement links TRBV6-1 to TRBJ1-2, with D perhaps matching TRBD1 (6 bases). The germline V gene encodes CDR1 MNHNS and CDR2 SASEGT. The CDR3 is made up of 14 amino acids. Trimming removed 7 bases at V and 3 bases at J, with 15 bases between.

The chain links TRBV5-5 to TRBJ1-1, with TRBD1 matching 7 bases. The CDR3 spans 15 residues. J gave up 0 bases and V 9 bases, and 11 bases lay outside the gene matches. CDR1 and CDR2 (germline): SGHKS, YYEKEE (reference sequence). The CDR3 loop reads CATQLQGGMNTEAFF. In DNA form, the CDR3 reads TGTGCCACCCAGCTTCAGGGGGGAATGAACACTGAAGCTTTCTTT.

The chain couples TRBV10-3 to TRBJ2-3; 12 nucleotides match TRBD2. Looked up from germline, CDR1 is ENHRY and CDR2 is SYGVKD. Germline trimming cut 8 bases from V and 1 base from J; bases unmatched to any gene: 13. The CDR3 spans 18 residues. The CDR3 loop reads CAISRRLAGGLGTDTQYF. The CDR3 DNA is TGTGCCATCTCCCGAAGGCTAGCGGGGGGGCTCGGCACAGATACGCAGTATTTT.

CDR3 loop: CASSIWGVVNTEAFF. In DNA form, the CDR3 reads TGTGCCAGTAGTATATGGGGGGTAGTGAACACTGAAGCTTTCTTT. The V and J genes are TRBV19 and TRBJ1-1; TRBD1 is a possible D gene (5 bases). Germline V gene lookup returns CDR1 LNHDA and CDR2 SQIVND (reference sequence). There are 15 residues in the CDR3. V shed 2 bases and J shed 0 bases, with 10 bases lying between them. Together with reference TRBV19 and TRBJ1-1, the CDR3 gives the full variable domain: DGGITQSPKYLFRKEGQNVTLSCEQNLNHDAMYWYRQDPGQGLRLIYYSQIVNDFQKGDIAEGYSVSREKKESFPLTVTSAQKNPTAFYLCASSIWGVVNTEAFFGQGTRLTVV.

The V and J genes are TRBV5-5 and TRBJ2-7; the match to TRBD1 covers 10 bases. The length of the CDR3 is 13 residues. Trimming cost V 3 bases and J 5 bases; bases outside gene matches: 2. The germline V gene encodes CDR1 SGHKS and CDR2 YYEKEE (reference sequence). CDR3 DNA sequence: TGTGCCAGCAGCTATGGGACAGGGGACGAGCAGTACTTC. Its translation: CASSYGTGDEQYF. Looking up the rest from reference TRBV5-5 and TRBJ2-7 gives the full variable domain: DAGVTQSPTHLIKTRGQQVTLRCSPISGHKSVSWYQQVLGQGPQFIFQYYEKEERGRGNFPDRFSARQFPNYSSELNVNALLLGDSALYLCASSYGTGDEQYFGPGTRLTVT.

The chain joins TRBV13 to TRBJ2-7; no firm D call. The CDR3 consists of 12 residues. Between the trimmed V and J ends, which lost 5 bases and 5 bases, there was a span of 10 bases. Looked up from germline, CDR1 is PRHDT and CDR2 is FYEKMQ (reference sequence). The CDR3 DNA reads TGTGCCAGCAGCCTAGTGTCCAACGAGCAGTACTTC. Encoded protein: CASSLVSNEQYF. The variable domain in full, with the rest retrieved from reference TRBV13 and TRBJ2-7, is AAGVIQSPRHLIKEKRETATLKCYPIPRHDTVYWYQQGPGQDPQFLISFYEKMQSDKGSIPDRFSAQQFSDYHSELNMSSLELGDSALYFCASSLVSNEQYFGPGTRLTVT.

The rearrangement links TRBV18 to TRBJ1-4; 7 bases fit TRBD1. With 3 bases clipped from V and 4 bases from J, the junction kept 8 bases outside the gene matches. The length of the CDR3 is 16 residues. From germline, CDR1 is KGHSH and CDR2 LQKENI. The chain's CDR3 is CASSPSKGANNEKLFF. In nucleotides, the CDR3 is TGTGCCAGCTCACCCTCTAAGGGGGCTAATAATGAAAAACTGTTTTTT.

The table lists this clone with a count of one. V gene TRBV2 combines with J gene TRBJ1-1; tentative D call: TRBD1 (5 bases). V was trimmed by 4 bases and J by 6 bases, leaving 12 bases between them. CDR1 and CDR2 (germline): SNHLY, FYNNEI. The CDR3 contains 13 residues. This chain's CDR3 is CASSVLGGSEAFF. CDR3 DNA: TGTGCCAGCAGTGTGCTCGGGGGGTCTGAAGCTTTCTTT.

The V call is TRBV29-1, the J call TRBJ2-7; 10 positions agree with TRBD2. With 7 bases clipped from V and 6 bases from J, the junction kept 12 bases outside the gene matches. The CDR3 length is 14 residues. Germline CDR1 reads SQVTM; CDR2 reads ANQGSEA. This CDR3 is CSAGVGAGGLEQYF. The CDR3, as DNA: TGCAGCGCCGGCGTGGGAGCGGGGGGGCTCGAGCAGTACTTC.